The 28 T cell receptor beta chains in this list originate from one sample, sequenced in a study of blood T cell repertoires in COVID-19 (dated by TCRdb to the early 2020s). Library generation was performed with the immunoSEQ multiplex PCR assay. Drawn from immuneACCESS, this table holds only the in-frame rearrangements with V and J called that TCRdb kept. Clones are partly lost; checked studies trace under half to an unresolved V gene and leave the rest unexplained. The sample table holds 55,000 to 75,000 clones, of which about 92% were seen once. The top ten clonotypes cover over 0.95% of the sample. Source material: peripheral blood. The receptor source for this set is a man aged 55 to 70 with acute or convalescent COVID-19.

The rearrangement links TRBV27 to TRBJ2-2; 9 bases are shared with TRBD2. This CDR3 has 15 amino acids. V gave up 2 bases and J gave up 4 bases; unmatched junction bases: 2. Germline V gene lookup returns CDR1 MNHEY and CDR2 SMNVEV (reference sequence). The CDR3: CASSLAGGPTGELFF. The CDR3 nucleotides read TGTGCCAGCAGTTTAGCGGGGGGGCCCACCGGGGAGCTGTTTTTT.

This sequence joins TRBV7-9 and TRBJ2-1; 7 bases fit TRBD1. The CDR3 is made up of 14 amino acids. Germline V lookup: CDR1 SEHNR, CDR2 FQNEAQ (reference sequence). After removal of 4 bases from V and 9 bases from J, the junction contained 9 bases not matched to a gene. CDR3 coding DNA: TGTGCCAGCAGCTCCGGACAGGTTTGGGGTGAGCAGTTCTTC. Its translation: CASSSGQVWGEQFF.

The rearrangement joins TRBV5-1 to TRBJ1-5, with 10 bases identical to TRBD1. The length of the CDR3 is 18 residues. The germline gives CDR1 SGHRS, CDR2 YFSETQ. V shed 3 bases and J 0 bases; nucleotides not matched to a gene: 9. Here the CDR3 DNA reads TGCGCCAGCAGCTCACCGGGACAGGGGCCTTATAGCAATCAGCCCCAGCATTTT. It specifies CASSSPGQGPYSNQPQHF. Full variable domain (outside the CDR3, taken from reference TRBV5-1 and TRBJ1-5): KAGVTQTPRYLIKTRGQQVTLSCSPISGHRSVSWYQQTPGQGLQFLFEYFSETQRNKGNFPGRFSGRQFSNSRSEMNVSTLELGDSALYLCASSSPGQGPYSNQPQHFGDGTRLSIL.

This chain links TRBV3-1 (or the pseudogene TRBV3-2) with TRBJ1-2; D unresolved. Trimming pared 3 bases from V and 5 bases from J, leaving 7 bases between. This CDR3 region has 12 residues. Germline CDR1 reads LGHDT; CDR2 reads YNNKEL (reference sequence). Written as DNA, the CDR3 is TGTGCCAGCAGCCATATGTCTTATGGCTACACCTTC. This sequence encodes CASSHMSYGYTF.

The chain recombines TRBV4-1 with TRBJ2-1; the D is unclear. V gave up 3 bases and J gave up 10 bases, with 13 bases separating them. Per germline, CDR1 MGHRA and CDR2 YSYEKL. The CDR3 totals 13 residues. CDR3 DNA: TGCGCCAGCAGCCACCTCCCCAGGCCCGAGCAGTTCTTC. It is translated as CASSHLPRPEQFF.

The V and J genes are TRBV5-1 and TRBJ1-6, with 8 nucleotides matching TRBD1. After removal of 0 bases from V and 3 bases from J, the junction contained 5 bases not matched to a gene. The CDR3 is 17 residues long. Per the germline V gene, CDR1 is SGHRS and CDR2 is YFSETQ. The CDR3 DNA reads as TGCGCCAGCAGCTTGGCCGGGGACAGGATCTATAATTCACCCCTCCACTTT. Translating gives CASSLAGDRIYNSPLHF.

The rearrangement joins TRBV6-7 to TRBJ1-6, with 8 bases aligning to TRBD1. TRBV6-7 is noted as an ORF with a role that remains uncertain. The trim removed 2 bases at V and 10 bases at J, leaving 7 bases unmatched. CDR3 length: 15 amino acids. The CDR3 nucleotides are TGTGCCAGCAGTTACCTGGACAGGGCAAGGTCACCCCTCCACTTT. Its translation: CASSYLDRARSPLHF.

The chain couples TRBV2 to TRBJ1-1, with D perhaps TRBD1 (6 bases). Trimming removed 7 bases from V and 1 base from J, with 13 bases in between. The CDR3 is made up of 14 amino acids. Germline-derived CDR1 and CDR2 are SNHLY and FYNNEI. The CDR3 sequence is CASTQGRPNTEAFF. CDR3 coding DNA: TGTGCCAGCACCCAGGGGCGGCCGAACACTGAAGCTTTCTTT.

J is TRBJ2-7 and V is TRBV11-2; TRBD1 aligns across 10 bases. Germline V gene data show CDR1 as SGHAT and CDR2 as FQNNGV. This CDR3 is built from 14 residues. The V segment lost 3 bases and the J segment 5 bases; nucleotides outside the gene matches: 4. The CDR3 bases are TGTGCCAGCAGCTTCCGGGACAGGGGAAACGAGCAGTACTTC. It codes for CASSFRDRGNEQYF.

The chain links TRBV4-1 to TRBJ2-4, with 12 positions matching TRBD2. This CDR3 is 19 amino acids long. From germline, CDR1 is MGHRA and CDR2 YSYEKL. J gave up 9 bases and V 1 base, and 16 bases lay outside the gene matches. The chain's CDR3 is CASSQAGLHLAGGQGIQYF. The CDR3 DNA is TGCGCCAGCAGCCAAGCGGGTCTCCACCTAGCGGGGGGGCAGGGCATTCAGTACTTC.

This clone occurred many times. The chain combines TRBV27 with TRBJ1-5, with a possible D match to TRBD1 (6 bases). CDR3 length: 15 amino acids. The germline gives CDR1 MNHEY, CDR2 SMNVEV (reference sequence). Trimming left V 6 bases short and J 7 bases short, with 19 bases between. The CDR3 loop is CASSPSAGGEQPQHF. The CDR3 nucleotides read TGTGCCAGCAGCCCCTCTGCGGGGGGCGAACAGCCCCAGCATTTT.

This sequence joins TRBV5-1 and TRBJ2-7; TRBD1 matches 9 bases. The CDR3 has 15 residues. Unmatched junction bases numbered 12, after V lost 7 bases and J lost 4 bases. Germline lookup yields CDR1 SGHRS and CDR2 YFSETQ. CDR3 loop: CASAFSGTGNYEQYF. As DNA, the CDR3 is TGCGCCAGCGCGTTCTCCGGGACAGGGAATTACGAGCAGTACTTC.

DNA of the CDR3: TGCGCCAGCAGCTTGACAGGGGCCCATCAGCCCCAGCATTTT. It encodes CASSLTGAHQPQHF. The chain is built from TRBV5-1 and TRBJ1-5; 7 nucleotides agree with TRBD1. The V and J ends lost 1 base and 5 bases, in that order; junction bases with no gene match: 3. CDR1 and CDR2 (germline): SGHRS, YFSETQ. There are 14 residues in the CDR3.

The chain employs TRBV13 and TRBJ2-1; 8 bases match TRBD2. Trimming at V came to 1 base and at J to 7 bases, leaving 6 bases not matched to a gene. The germline CDR1 and CDR2 sequences are PRHDT and FYEKMQ (reference sequence). The CDR3 spans 15 residues. In nucleotides, the CDR3 is TGTGCCAGCAGCTTAGTGGCGGGGGGCTGGAATGAGCAGTTCTTC. Translating gives CASSLVAGGWNEQFF.

J is TRBJ1-4 and V is TRBV9; 7 bases align to TRBD1. V trimming: 4 bases; J trimming: 0 bases; junction bases outside the gene matches: 12. In germline, CDR1 is SGDLS, CDR2 YYNGEE. The CDR3 contains 18 residues. CDR3 sequence: CASSPSRGTVATNEKLFF. In nucleotides, the CDR3 is TGTGCCAGCAGCCCTAGTAGGGGGACAGTTGCAACTAATGAAAAACTGTTTTTT.

This clone was seen just once. This chain joins TRBV24-1 and TRBJ2-1, with 8 bases aligning to TRBD2. From germline, CDR1 is KGHDR and CDR2 SFDVKD. V lost 7 bases and J lost 2; bases outside the gene matches: 9. CDR3 length: 16 amino acids. The CDR3 bases are TGTGCCACCAGCCCGTCGGGGGGGCGGGCCTACAATGAGCAGTTCTTC. Protein: CATSPSGGRAYNEQFF.

The chain carries TRBV6-5 and TRBJ1-2; D gene ambiguous. The germline V gene encodes CDR1 MNHEY and CDR2 SVGAGI. This CDR3 is 11 amino acids long. The V and J ends lost 7 bases and 3 bases respectively, with 6 bases between them. The CDR3 is CASTVYYGYTF. The CDR3 nucleotides read TGTGCCAGCACGGTGTACTATGGCTACACCTTC.

The J gene is TRBJ1-2, the V gene TRBV4-1, with TRBD1 matching over 9 bases. There are 17 residues in the CDR3. V shed 4 bases, J shed 2 bases, and the junction held 11 bases outside the gene matches. Germline assignment: CDR1 MGHRA and CDR2 YSYEKL. CDR3 coding DNA: TGCGCCAGCAGCCCCCATACCGGGACAGGGAAGAACTATGGCTACACCTTC. Its protein is CASSPHTGTGKNYGYTF.

The count of this clone is one. This sequence joins TRBV10-2 and TRBJ2-2; 7 bases fit TRBD1. Germline V CDR1 and CDR2: WSHSY, SAAADI. This CDR3 region has 14 residues. With V trimmed by 6 bases and J by 7 bases, 8 bases remained unmatched. In nucleotides, the CDR3 is TGCGCCAGCAGGGGGACAGCTCCAGGCGGGGAGCTGTTTTTT. This translates into CASRGTAPGGELFF.

The chain joins TRBV7-2 to TRBJ1-2; D possibly corresponds to TRBD1 (5 bases). Germline V lookup: CDR1 SGHTA, CDR2 FQGNSA. The CDR3 is 16 residues long. V was cut by 1 base and J by 3 bases, with 15 bases left in between. The CDR3 nucleotides are TGTGCCAGCAGCTTAGTTACAGGCCGGAAGTACTATGGCTACACCTTC. Amino acid sequence: CASSLVTGRKYYGYTF.

The V and J genes are TRBV4-2 and TRBJ1-1, with D possibly TRBD1 on 5 matching bases. CDR3 length: 15 residues. CDR1 is LGHNA and CDR2 is YNFKEQ in the germline V gene. Trimming removed 0 bases at V and 1 base at J, with 9 bases between. The CDR3 here is CASSQDGRGNTEAFF. The CDR3 bases are TGTGCCAGCAGCCAAGATGGAAGGGGGAACACTGAAGCTTTCTTT.

J is TRBJ2-3 and V is TRBV24-1; TRBD1 aligns across 7 bases. The V gene's germline CDR1 is KGHDR and CDR2 SFDVKD. Trimming removed 5 bases from V and 4 bases from J; junction bases left unmatched: 11. The CDR3 extends over 16 amino acids. This CDR3 reads CATSGTTQGYPDTQYF. Written as DNA, the CDR3 is TGTGCCACCAGTGGTACGACACAGGGGTACCCAGATACGCAGTATTTT.

J is TRBJ2-3 and V is TRBV28, with a possible D match to TRBD2 (5 bases). CDR1 and CDR2 (germline): MDHEN, SYDVKM. CDR3 length: 17 residues. Trimming removed 6 bases from V and 0 bases from J, with 19 bases in between. The CDR3 sequence is CASSRRPEWTSTDTQYF. As DNA, the CDR3 is TGTGCCAGCAGCCGTCGACCGGAGTGGACTAGCACAGATACGCAGTATTTT.

The rearrangement links TRBV6-6 to TRBJ2-7; 9 bases fit TRBD1. The germline CDR1 and CDR2 sequences are MNHNY and SVGAGI (reference sequence). This CDR3 contains 17 residues. J was trimmed by 0 bases and V by 5 bases; bases with no gene match: 11. The CDR3 region has the DNA TGTGCCAGCAGTCCACAGGGGGCGCGGTTCCCCTCCTACGAGCAGTACTTC. Its translation: CASSPQGARFPSYEQYF.

The gene calls are TRBV5-1 and TRBJ2-1, with D possibly being TRBD1 (6 bases). V was clipped by 3 bases and J by 3 bases, with 13 bases between them. Germline V gives CDR1 SGHRS, CDR2 YFSETQ. The CDR3 consists of 15 residues. The CDR3 protein is CASSSSGTNYNEQFF. The CDR3 DNA follows: TGCGCCAGCAGCTCCTCCGGGACAAACTACAATGAGCAGTTCTTC.

J is TRBJ1-1 and V is TRBV21-1; the table's TRBD1 call for D was not verified on the DNA. TRBV21-1 counts as a pseudogene. This CDR3 spans 15 amino acids. The CDR3 sequence: CASSPLGRWNTEAFF. CDR3 DNA sequence: TGTGCCAGCAGCCCCCTGGGCCGGTGGAACACTGAAGCTTTCTTT.

On this clone itself: This same CDR3 is encoded by further DNA sequences in the sample. V and J are TRBV19 and TRBJ1-4; 8 bases match TRBD1. The germline V gene encodes CDR1 LNHDA and CDR2 SQIVND (reference sequence). The CDR3 has 13 residues. V shed 5 bases, J shed 7 bases, and the junction held 3 bases outside the gene matches. This chain's CDR3 is CASSDRGGEKLFF. The CDR3 nucleotides read TGTGCCAGTAGTGACAGGGGTGGTGAAAAACTGTTTTTT.

This clone is termed medium-sized. The chain's CDR3 is CASSVLNDSRQPQHF. In nucleotides, the CDR3 is TGTGCCAGCAGCGTACTGAATGACAGTAGGCAGCCCCAGCATTTT. The gene calls are TRBV9 and TRBJ1-5, with a weak D call TRBD1 (5 bases). The V end lost 1 base, the J end lost 7 bases, and 15 bases lay between the germline ends. This CDR3 is 15 amino acids long. Germline CDR1 SGDLS, CDR2 YYNGEE.